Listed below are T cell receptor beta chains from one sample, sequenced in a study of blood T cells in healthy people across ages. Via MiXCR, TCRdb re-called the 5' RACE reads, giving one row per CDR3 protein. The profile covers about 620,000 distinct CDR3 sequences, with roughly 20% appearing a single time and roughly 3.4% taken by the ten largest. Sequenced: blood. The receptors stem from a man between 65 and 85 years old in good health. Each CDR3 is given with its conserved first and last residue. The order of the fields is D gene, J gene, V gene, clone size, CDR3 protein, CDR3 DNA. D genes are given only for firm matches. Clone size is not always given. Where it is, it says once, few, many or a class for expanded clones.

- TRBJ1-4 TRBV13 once CASSVYQGNEKLFF TGTGCCAGCAGCGTATACCAGGGAAATGAAAAACTGTTTTTT
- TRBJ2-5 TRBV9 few CASSVAVEETQYF TGTGCCAGCAGCGTAGCGGTAGAGGAGACCCAGTACTTC
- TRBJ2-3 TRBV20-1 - CSARGPSPGTQYF TGCAGTGCTAGAGGGCCTTCCCCAGGTACGCAGTATTTT
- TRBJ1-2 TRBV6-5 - CASRPGTPYGYTF TGTGCCAGCAGGCCCGGGACCCCTTACGGCTACACCTTC
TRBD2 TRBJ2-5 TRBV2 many CASRLAGVQETQYF TGTGCCAGCCGACTAGCGGGAGTACAGGAGACCCAGTACTTC
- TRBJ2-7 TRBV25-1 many CASTASRGEQYF TGTGCCAGCACCGCCTCGAGGGGCGAGCAGTACTTC
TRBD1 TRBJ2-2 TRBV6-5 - CASSYAVGTVYTGELFF TGTGCCAGCAGTTACGCGGTGGGGACAGTCTACACCGGGGAGCTGTTTTTT
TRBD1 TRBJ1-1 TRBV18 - CASSPLQDRGAAGTEAFF TGTGCCAGCTCACCACTCCAGGACAGGGGCGCTGCAGGCACTGAAGCTTTCTTT
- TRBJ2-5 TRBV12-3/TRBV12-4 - CASSPARQIRETQYF TGTGCCAGCAGTCCCGCCCGACAGATCCGGGAGACCCAGTACTTC
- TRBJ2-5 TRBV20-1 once CSAIVPGPETQYF TGCAGTGCTATAGTACCGGGACCAGAGACCCAGTACTTC
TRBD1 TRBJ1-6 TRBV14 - CASSQDRTGSGSPLHF TGTGCCAGCAGCCAAGACCGGACAGGGTCGGGATCACCCCTCCACTTT
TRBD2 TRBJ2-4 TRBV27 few CASSSGLAGVNVQYF TGTGCCAGCAGTTCGGGACTAGCGGGGGTAAACGTTCAGTACTTC
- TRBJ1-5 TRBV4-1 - CASSQDAALPNQPQHF TGCGCCAGCAGCCAAGACGCCGCGCTCCCCAATCAGCCCCAGCATTTT
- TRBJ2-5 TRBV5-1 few CASSLSDTQETQYF TGCGCCAGCAGCTTGAGTGACACCCAAGAGACCCAGTACTTC
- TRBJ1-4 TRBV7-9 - CASRRGTTNEKLFF TGTGCCAGCAGAAGGGGGACAACTAATGAAAAACTGTTTTTT
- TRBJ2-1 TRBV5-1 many CASSLSGPADNEQFF TGCGCCAGCAGCCTATCGGGGCCAGCGGACAATGAGCAGTTCTTC
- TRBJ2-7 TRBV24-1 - CATSDPGTPREQYF TGTGCCACCAGTGATCCCGGGACCCCGCGGGAGCAGTACTTC
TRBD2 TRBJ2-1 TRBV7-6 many CASSLGLADIYNEQFF TGTGCCAGCAGCTTAGGACTAGCGGACATCTACAATGAGCAGTTCTTC
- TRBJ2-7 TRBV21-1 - CASSKTAIGRNYEQYF TGTGCCAGCAGCAAAACCGCGATAGGTCGGAACTACGAGCAGTACTTC
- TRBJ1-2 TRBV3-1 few CASSQDSTARVGYTF TGTGCCAGCAGCCAAGATTCTACTGCGAGGGTCGGCTACACCTTC
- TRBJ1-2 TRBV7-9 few CASSPKDGYTF TGTGCCAGCAGCCCGAAAGATGGCTACACCTTC
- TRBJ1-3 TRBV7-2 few CASSSGLSGNTIYF TGTGCCAGCAGCTCGGGGCTATCTGGAAACACCATATATTTT
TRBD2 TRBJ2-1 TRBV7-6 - CASSLALWTSGRLGNEQFF TGTGCCAGCAGCTTAGCTTTATGGACTAGCGGGAGGCTCGGCAATGAGCAGTTCTTC
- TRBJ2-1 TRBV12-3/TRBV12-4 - CASKQGGNEQFF TGTGCCAGCAAGCAGGGAGGCAATGAGCAGTTCTTC
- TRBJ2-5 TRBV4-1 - CASSQANQAAAQETQYF TGCGCCAGCAGCCAGGCCAATCAGGCGGCAGCCCAAGAGACCCAGTACTTC
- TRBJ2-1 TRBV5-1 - CASSGRQVSYNEQFF TGCGCCAGCAGCGGAAGGCAGGTATCATACAATGAGCAGTTCTTC
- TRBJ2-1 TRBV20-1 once CSARDQGPREQFF TGCAGTGCTAGAGATCAGGGGCCCAGGGAGCAGTTCTTC
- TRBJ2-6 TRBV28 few CASRGPGANVLTF TGTGCCAGCAGGGGTCCTGGGGCCAACGTCCTGACTTTC
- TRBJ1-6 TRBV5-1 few CASSGGGSSYNSPLHF TGCGCCAGCAGCGGGGGAGGAAGCTCCTATAATTCACCCCTCCACTTT
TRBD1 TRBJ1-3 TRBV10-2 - CASSEHRTGNTIYF TGCGCCAGCAGTGAGCACCGGACAGGGAACACCATATATTTT
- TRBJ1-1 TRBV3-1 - CASSQDSRRAFF TGTGCCAGCAGCCAAGATAGCCGGCGAGCTTTCTTT
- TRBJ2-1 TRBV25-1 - CASSEWGGGRNSYNEQFF TGTGCCAGCAGTGAATGGGGGGGCGGGAGAAACTCCTACAATGAGCAGTTCTTC
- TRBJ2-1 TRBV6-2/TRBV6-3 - CASTYPGAREQFF TGTGCCAGCACCTACCCGGGGGCCCGTGAGCAGTTCTTC